This is a list of T cell receptor beta chains from one sample in a study of regulatory T cells in long-lasting Graves disease. TCRdb itself ran the reads through MiXCR, one entry per CDR3 protein. Of about 620 distinct CDR3 sequences listed, 82% are singletons. Specimen: peripheral blood mononuclear cells (PBMCs), collected with antithyroid drug treatment, in newly diagnosed or persistent Graves disease (not recorded which). Source of these receptors: a female donor with Graves disease. Both conserved end residues are part of each CDR3. D genes are given only for firm matches. A clone size is listed for some rows: how often the clone was seen (once, few, many), or a class if it is expanded.

V gene,J gene,clone size,D gene,CDR3 protein,CDR3 DNA
TRBV11-1,TRBJ2-7,-,-,CASSLGGGMSPEQYF,TGTGCCAGCAGCTTAGGAGGCGGGATGTCGCCCGAGCAGTACTTC
TRBV21-1,TRBJ1-5,-,-,CASPPEGAGRKPQHF,TGTGCCAGTCCTCCCGAGGGGGCAGGGAGGAAGCCCCAGCATTTT
TRBV14,TRBJ2-3,once,-,CASSQRRGSGTDTQYF,TGTGCCAGCAGTCAACGGAGAGGTTCGGGCACAGATACGCAGTATTTT
TRBV4-3,TRBJ2-5,-,-,CASSQGFGQKGETQYF,TGCGCCAGCAGCCAAGGATTCGGACAGAAAGGAGAGACCCAGTACTTC
TRBV20-1,TRBJ2-1,-,TRBD2,CSARGGRDEQFF,TGCAGTGCTAGAGGGGGGAGGGATGAGCAGTTCTTC
TRBV11-2,TRBJ1-2,-,TRBD1,CASSPTGDRGGYTF,TGTGCCAGCAGCCCGACAGGTGACAGGGGTGGCTACACCTTC
TRBV11-1,TRBJ1-1,-,-,CASSLASDTEAFF,TGTGCCAGCAGCTTAGCTTCCGACACTGAAGCTTTCTTT
TRBV12-3/TRBV12-4,TRBJ1-3,-,-,CASSCEQCVSGNTIYF,TGTGCCAGCAGTTGCGAACAGTGTGTCTCTGGAAACACCATATATTTT
TRBV7-2,TRBJ1-5,-,TRBD1,CASGYRGNQPQHF,TGTGCCAGCGGTTACAGGGGAAATCAGCCCCAGCATTTT
TRBV18,TRBJ2-7,few,TRBD2,CASSPAGSGRFYEQYF,TGTGCCAGCTCACCCGCAGGGAGCGGGAGGTTCTACGAGCAGTACTTC
TRBV7-2,TRBJ2-1,-,TRBD2,CASSFSGRQFF,TGTGCCAGCAGCTTCAGCGGGAGGCAGTTCTTC
TRBV12-3/TRBV12-4,TRBJ2-4,-,TRBD2,CASSSRTSGIYIQYF,TGTGCCAGCAGTTCTAGGACTAGCGGGATTTACATTCAGTACTTC
TRBV20-1,TRBJ2-1,-,-,CSADSPRRGGTYNEQFF,TGCAGTGCTGATTCCCCCAGGAGGGGGGGCACCTACAATGAGCAGTTCTTC
TRBV5-6,TRBJ1-2,-,-,CASSLYRGEVF,TGTGCCAGCAGCTTGTATAGGGGTGAAGTTTTC
TRBV7-2,TRBJ2-5,few,TRBD2,CASSLVLAGGETQYF,TGTGCCAGCAGCTTAGTACTAGCGGGAGGAGAGACCCAGTACTTC
TRBV5-6,TRBJ1-1,-,-,CASSLGQEGYSEAFF,TGTGCCAGCAGCTTGGGCCAGGAGGGTTACTCTGAAGCTTTCTTT
TRBV7-8,TRBJ2-3,-,-,CASSSREGGTDTQYF,TGTGCCAGCAGCTCGAGGGAGGGGGGCACAGATACGCAGTATTTT
TRBV28,TRBJ2-7,-,TRBD1,CASRPRQGSYEQYF,TGTGCCAGCAGACCTCGACAGGGGAGCTACGAGCAGTACTTC
TRBV7-6,TRBJ1-1,-,-,CASSLAPNTEAFF,TGTGCCAGCAGCTTAGCGCCGAACACTGAAGCTTTCTTT
TRBV11-1,TRBJ2-5,-,TRBD1,CASSLKGAYGETQYF,TGTGCCAGCAGCTTAAAGGGGGCTTACGGAGAGACCCAGTACTTC
TRBV28,TRBJ1-4,-,TRBD1,CASSFGTVNEKLFF,TGTGCCAGCAGTTTCGGGACAGTTAATGAAAAACTGTTTTTT
TRBV27,TRBJ2-3,-,TRBD2,CASSLLGLAGGTDTQYF,TGTGCCAGCAGTTTATTAGGACTAGCGGGAGGCACAGATACGCAGTATTTT
TRBV29-1,TRBJ2-3,-,TRBD1,CSVDGRRTGSTDTQYF,TGCAGCGTTGATGGTCGGAGGACAGGGAGCACAGATACGCAGTATTTT
TRBV5-1,TRBJ2-4,-,-,CASSLAGGQRNIQYF,TGCGCCAGCAGCTTGGCTGGGGGGCAAAGAAACATTCAGTACTTC
TRBV7-9,TRBJ2-3,-,TRBD2,CASREGPEDTQYF,TGTGCCAGCCGGGAGGGTCCGGAAGATACGCAGTATTTT
TRBV20-1,TRBJ2-7,-,-,CSARGRTSAYEQYF,TGCAGTGCCAGAGGTCGGACTTCCGCCTACGAGCAGTACTTC
TRBV7-9,TRBJ2-1,hyperexpanded,TRBD2,CATQSSGRFGNEQFF,TGTGCCACCCAGTCCAGCGGGAGGTTTGGGAATGAGCAGTTCTTC
TRBV28,TRBJ2-4,-,-,CASSLGGSSAKNIQYF,TGTGCCAGCAGTTTAGGGGGGAGTTCCGCCAAAAACATTCAGTACTTC
TRBV28,TRBJ1-1,-,-,CASSRTSASAEAFF,TGTGCCAGCAGTCGGACGTCGGCGAGCGCTGAAGCTTTCTTT
TRBV3-1,TRBJ2-1,-,-,CASSQVGEDEQFF,TGTGCCAGCAGCCAAGTCGGTGAGGATGAACAGTTCTTC
TRBV28,TRBJ1-5,-,-,CASQDTRNQPQHF,TGTGCCAGCCAAGACACACGCAATCAGCCCCAGCATTTT
TRBV7-2,TRBJ1-2,-,-,CASSFGRADSWGYTF,TGTGCCAGCAGCTTTGGACGGGCAGACTCCTGGGGCTACACCTTC
TRBV3-1,TRBJ2-7,-,-,CASSHRRASYEQYF,TGTGCCAGCAGCCATAGACGGGCCTCCTACGAGCAGTACTTC
TRBV7-6,TRBJ1-2,once,-,CASPKDGYTF,TGTGCCAGTCCTAAAGATGGCTACACCTTC
TRBV29-1,TRBJ2-7,-,TRBD2,CSAGLAGGTEQYF,TGCAGCGCTGGACTAGCGGGAGGTACCGAGCAGTACTTC
TRBV12-3/TRBV12-4,TRBJ2-1,-,-,CASRTLADLFF,TGTGCCAGCAGAACCTTAGCAGATCTGTTCTTC
TRBV4-2,TRBJ2-2,-,-,CASSRDWAEPPGELFF,TGTGCCAGCAGCCGAGACTGGGCCGAACCCCCCGGGGAGCTGTTTTTT
TRBV12-3/TRBV12-4,TRBJ2-2,-,-,CASSLRDPTGELFF,TGTGCCAGCAGTCTGCGGGATCCTACCGGGGAGCTGTTTTTT
TRBV15,TRBJ1-5,-,-,CATSRTRINQPQHF,TGTGCCACCAGCAGGACGAGGATCAATCAGCCCCAGCATTTT
TRBV21-1,TRBJ1-5,few,-,CASSKDGTNQPQHF,TGTGCCAGCAGCAAAGATGGGACAAATCAGCCCCAGCATTTT
TRBV19,TRBJ2-3,-,-,CASSKLKTGADTQYF,TGTGCCAGTAGTAAGTTGAAGACCGGAGCAGATACGCAGTATTTT
TRBV20-1,TRBJ1-2,-,TRBD1,CSASRQGLNYGYTF,TGCAGTGCTAGCCGACAGGGCCTTAACTATGGCTACACCTTC
TRBV19,TRBJ2-2,-,-,CASSMESPANTGELFF,TGTGCCAGTAGTATGGAGTCCCCCGCGAACACCGGGGAGCTGTTTTTT
TRBV9,TRBJ1-6,-,-,CASSVEGNNSPLHF,TGTGCCAGCAGCGTAGAGGGAAATAATTCACCCCTCCACTTT
TRBV18,TRBJ1-5,-,-,CASPPSNGNQPQHF,TGTGCCAGCCCACCGTCTAACGGCAATCAGCCCCAGCATTTT
TRBV11-1,TRBJ2-1,-,TRBD2,CASSRAGREGHDEQFF,TGTGCCAGCAGCCGCGCGGGGCGGGAGGGCCACGATGAGCAGTTCTTC
TRBV5-1,TRBJ2-5,hyperexpanded,-,CASSLEGGGTETQYF,TGCGCCAGCAGCTTGGAGGGAGGGGGCACGGAGACCCAGTACTTC
TRBV29-1,TRBJ1-1,-,TRBD1,CSVDRTGGLGTEAFF,TGCAGCGTTGACCGGACAGGGGGCTTGGGTACTGAAGCTTTCTTT
TRBV2,TRBJ2-3,-,TRBD2,CASTGTSGYTDTQYF,TGTGCCAGCACGGGTACTAGCGGGTACACAGATACGCAGTATTTT
TRBV11-2,TRBJ2-5,few,TRBD2,CASSLRLARIQETQYF,TGTGCCAGCAGCCTTAGACTAGCGAGAATCCAAGAGACCCAGTACTTC
TRBV12-3/TRBV12-4,TRBJ1-3,-,-,CASSSGSGNTIYF,TGTGCCAGCAGTTCCGGCTCTGGAAACACCATATATTTT